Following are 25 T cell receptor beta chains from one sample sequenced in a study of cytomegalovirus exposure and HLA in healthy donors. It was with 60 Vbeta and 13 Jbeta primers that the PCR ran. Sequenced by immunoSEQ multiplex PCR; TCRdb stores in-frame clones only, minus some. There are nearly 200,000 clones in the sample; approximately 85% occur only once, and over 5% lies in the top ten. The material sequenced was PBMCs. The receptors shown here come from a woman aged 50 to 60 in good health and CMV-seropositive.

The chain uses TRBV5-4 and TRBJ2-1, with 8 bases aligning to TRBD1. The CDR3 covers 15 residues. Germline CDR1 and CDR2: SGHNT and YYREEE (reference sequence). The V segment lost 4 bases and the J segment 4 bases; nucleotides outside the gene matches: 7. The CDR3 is CASSKDRVQYNEQFF. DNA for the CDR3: TGTGCCAGCAGCAAGGACAGGGTGCAATACAATGAGCAGTTCTTC.

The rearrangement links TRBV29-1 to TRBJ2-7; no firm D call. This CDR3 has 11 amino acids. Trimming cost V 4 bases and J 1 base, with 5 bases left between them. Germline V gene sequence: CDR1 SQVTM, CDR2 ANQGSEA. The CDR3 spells CSVGESYEQYF. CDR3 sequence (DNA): TGCAGCGTTGGTGAGTCCTACGAGCAGTACTTC.

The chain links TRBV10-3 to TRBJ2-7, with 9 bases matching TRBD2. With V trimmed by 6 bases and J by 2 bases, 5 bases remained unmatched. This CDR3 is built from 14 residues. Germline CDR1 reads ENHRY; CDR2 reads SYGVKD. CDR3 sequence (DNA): TGTGCCATCAGCGAGCTAGCGGGACCCTACGAGCAGTACTTC. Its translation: CAISELAGPYEQYF.

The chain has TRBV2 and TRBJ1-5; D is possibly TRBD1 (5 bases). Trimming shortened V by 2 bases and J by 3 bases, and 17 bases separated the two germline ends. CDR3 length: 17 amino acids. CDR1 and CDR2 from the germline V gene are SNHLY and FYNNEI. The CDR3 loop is CASSEWGKGLSNQPQHF. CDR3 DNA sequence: TGTGCCAGCAGTGAATGGGGTAAGGGGCTATCCAATCAGCCCCAGCATTTT.

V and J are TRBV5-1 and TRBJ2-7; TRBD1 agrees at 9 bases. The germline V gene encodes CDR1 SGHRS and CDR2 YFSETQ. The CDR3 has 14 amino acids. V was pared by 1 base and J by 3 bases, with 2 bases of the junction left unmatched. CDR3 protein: CASSLRQGGYEQYF. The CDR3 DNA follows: TGCGCCAGCAGCTTGAGACAGGGGGGCTACGAGCAGTACTTC.

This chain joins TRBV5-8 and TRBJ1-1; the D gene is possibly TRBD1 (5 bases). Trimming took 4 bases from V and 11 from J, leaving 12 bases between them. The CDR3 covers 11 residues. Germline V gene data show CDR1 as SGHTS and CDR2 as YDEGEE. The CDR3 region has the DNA TGTGCCAGCAGCCCGATCGCAGGGGCTTTCTTT. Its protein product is CASSPIAGAFF.

CDR3 nucleotides: TGTGCCAGCAGCCCAGGACTAGCGGACTCCTACGAGCAGTACTTC. Translation gives CASSPGLADSYEQYF. The chain carries TRBV9 and TRBJ2-7; the match to TRBD2 covers 10 bases. Per the germline V gene, CDR1 is SGDLS and CDR2 is YYNGEE. J lost 0 bases, V lost 4 bases, and 4 bases had no gene match. The length of the CDR3 is 15 residues.

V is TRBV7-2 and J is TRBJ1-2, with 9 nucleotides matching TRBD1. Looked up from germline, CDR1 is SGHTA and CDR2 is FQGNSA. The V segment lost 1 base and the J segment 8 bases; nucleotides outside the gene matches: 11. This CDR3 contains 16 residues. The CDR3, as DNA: TGTGCCAGCAGCTTAGGTCCCGGGACAGGGTTCGGCGGCTACACCTTC. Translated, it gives CASSLGPGTGFGGYTF.

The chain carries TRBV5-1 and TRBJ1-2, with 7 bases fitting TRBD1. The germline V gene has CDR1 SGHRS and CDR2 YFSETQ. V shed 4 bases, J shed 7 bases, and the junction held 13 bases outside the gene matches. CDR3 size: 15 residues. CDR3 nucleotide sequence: TGCGCCAGCAGCACAATGGGACAGCCTCTTGGTGGCTACACCTTC. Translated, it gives CASSTMGQPLGGYTF.

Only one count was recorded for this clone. CDR3 in DNA: TGTGCCAGCAGTACACAGGTGAATCAGCCCCAGCATTTT. This codes for CASSTQVNQPQHF. V usage is TRBV6-5 and J usage is TRBJ1-5, with D perhaps matching TRBD1 (5 bases). This CDR3 comprises 13 residues. The germline V gene has CDR1 MNHEY and CDR2 SVGAGI. The V and J ends lost 5 bases and 4 bases respectively, with 9 bases between them.

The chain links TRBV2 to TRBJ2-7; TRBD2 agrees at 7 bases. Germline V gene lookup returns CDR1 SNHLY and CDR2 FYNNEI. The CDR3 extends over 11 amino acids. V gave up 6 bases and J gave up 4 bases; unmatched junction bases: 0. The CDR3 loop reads CASRAGYEQYF. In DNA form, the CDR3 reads TGTGCCAGCAGAGCGGGGTACGAGCAGTACTTC.

The CDR3 loop is CASSAGAAGTGNTIYF. Here the CDR3 DNA reads TGTGCCAGCAGTGCGGGGGCCGCAGGGACAGGAAACACCATATATTTT. The chain uses TRBV28 and TRBJ1-3; maybe TRBD1 (6 bases). V was pared by 5 bases and J by 4 bases, with 18 bases between. The CDR3 spans 16 residues. Looked up from germline, CDR1 is MDHEN and CDR2 is SYDVKM.

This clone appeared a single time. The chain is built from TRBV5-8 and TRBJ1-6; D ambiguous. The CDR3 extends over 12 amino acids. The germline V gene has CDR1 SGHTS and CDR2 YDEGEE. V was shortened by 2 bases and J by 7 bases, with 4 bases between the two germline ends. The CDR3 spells CASSFYNSPLHF. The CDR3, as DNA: TGTGCCAGCAGCTTCTACAATTCACCCCTCCACTTT.

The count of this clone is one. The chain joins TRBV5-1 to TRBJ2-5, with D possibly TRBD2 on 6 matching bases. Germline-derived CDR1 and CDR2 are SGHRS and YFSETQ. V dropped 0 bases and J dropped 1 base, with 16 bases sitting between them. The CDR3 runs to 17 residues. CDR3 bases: TGCGCCAGCAGCTTGGCCCCTTCTGGCGGGGCCCAAGAGACCCAGTACTTC. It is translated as CASSLAPSGGAQETQYF.

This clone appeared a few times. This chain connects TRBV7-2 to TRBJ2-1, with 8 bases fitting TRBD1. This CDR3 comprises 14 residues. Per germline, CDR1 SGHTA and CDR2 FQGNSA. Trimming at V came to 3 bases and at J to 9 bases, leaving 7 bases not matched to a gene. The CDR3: CASSFFSQGGEQFF. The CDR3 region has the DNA TGTGCCAGCAGCTTCTTTTCACAGGGGGGTGAGCAGTTCTTC.

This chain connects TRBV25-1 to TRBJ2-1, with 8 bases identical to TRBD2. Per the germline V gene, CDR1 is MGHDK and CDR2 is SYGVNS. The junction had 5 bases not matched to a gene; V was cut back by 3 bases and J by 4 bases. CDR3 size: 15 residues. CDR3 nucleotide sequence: TGTGCCAGCAGTGAGCCGGGGGGGCTATACAATGAGCAGTTCTTC. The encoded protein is CASSEPGGLYNEQFF.

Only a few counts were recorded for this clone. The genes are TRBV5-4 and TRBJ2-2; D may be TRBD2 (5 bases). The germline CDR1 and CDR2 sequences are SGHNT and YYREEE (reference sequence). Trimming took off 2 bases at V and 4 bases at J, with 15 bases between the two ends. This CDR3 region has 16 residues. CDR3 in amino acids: CASSLVRGWGTGELFF. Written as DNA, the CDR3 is TGTGCCAGCAGCTTAGTTAGAGGGTGGGGCACCGGGGAGCTGTTTTTT.

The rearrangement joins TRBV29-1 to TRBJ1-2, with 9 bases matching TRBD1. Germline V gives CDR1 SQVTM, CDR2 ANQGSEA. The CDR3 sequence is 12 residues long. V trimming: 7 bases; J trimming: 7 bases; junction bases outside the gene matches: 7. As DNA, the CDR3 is TGCAGCGGCACTACAGGGGGCCGTGGCTACACCTTC. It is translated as CSGTTGGRGYTF. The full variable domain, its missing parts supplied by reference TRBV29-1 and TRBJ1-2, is SAVISQKPSRDICQRGTSLTIQCQVDSQVTMMFWYRQQPGQSLTLIATANQGSEATYESGFVIDKFPISRPNLTFSTLTVSNMSPEDSSIYLCSGTTGGRGYTFGSGTRLTVV.

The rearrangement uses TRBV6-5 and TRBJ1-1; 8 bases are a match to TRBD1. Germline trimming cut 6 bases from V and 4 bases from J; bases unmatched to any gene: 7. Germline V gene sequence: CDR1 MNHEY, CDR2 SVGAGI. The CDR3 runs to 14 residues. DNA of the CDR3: TGTGCCAGCAGCCGGACAGGGCTATTCACTGAAGCTTTCTTT. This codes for CASSRTGLFTEAFF.

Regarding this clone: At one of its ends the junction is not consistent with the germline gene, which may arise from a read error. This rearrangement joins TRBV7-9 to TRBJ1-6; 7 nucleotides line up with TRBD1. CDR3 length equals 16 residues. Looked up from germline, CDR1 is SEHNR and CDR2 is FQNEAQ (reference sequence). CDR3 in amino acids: CSSSSTGALQDSPLHF. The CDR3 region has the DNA TGTTCCAGCAGTTCCACAGGGGCCCTACAGGATTCACCCCTCCACTTT.

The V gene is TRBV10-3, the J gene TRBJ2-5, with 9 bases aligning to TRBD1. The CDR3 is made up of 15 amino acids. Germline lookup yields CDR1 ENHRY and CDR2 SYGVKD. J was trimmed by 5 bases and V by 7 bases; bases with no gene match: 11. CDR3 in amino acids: CAITEGDREFETQYF. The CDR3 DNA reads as TGTGCCATCACCGAGGGGGACAGGGAATTTGAGACCCAGTACTTC.

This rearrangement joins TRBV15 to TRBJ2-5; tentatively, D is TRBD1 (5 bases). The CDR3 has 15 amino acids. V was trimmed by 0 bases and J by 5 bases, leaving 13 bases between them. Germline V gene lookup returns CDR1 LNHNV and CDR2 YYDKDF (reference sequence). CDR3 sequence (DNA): TGTGCCACCAGCAGAGACGTGGGGCCAGGGGAGACCCAGTACTTC. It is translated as CATSRDVGPGETQYF.

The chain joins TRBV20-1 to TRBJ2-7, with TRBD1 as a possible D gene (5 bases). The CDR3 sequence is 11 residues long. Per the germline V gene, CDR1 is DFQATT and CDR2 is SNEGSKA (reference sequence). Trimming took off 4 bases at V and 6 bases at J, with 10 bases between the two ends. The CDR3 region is CSATGYGEQYF. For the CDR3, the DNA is TGCAGTGCTACAGGGTACGGCGAGCAGTACTTC.

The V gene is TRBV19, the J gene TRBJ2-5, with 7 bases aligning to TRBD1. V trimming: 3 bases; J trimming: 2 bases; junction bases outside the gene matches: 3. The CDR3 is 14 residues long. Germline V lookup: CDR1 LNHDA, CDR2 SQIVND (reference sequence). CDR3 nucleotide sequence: TGTGCCAGTAGTATGGGACAGTCTCAAGAGACCCAGTACTTC. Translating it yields CASSMGQSQETQYF.

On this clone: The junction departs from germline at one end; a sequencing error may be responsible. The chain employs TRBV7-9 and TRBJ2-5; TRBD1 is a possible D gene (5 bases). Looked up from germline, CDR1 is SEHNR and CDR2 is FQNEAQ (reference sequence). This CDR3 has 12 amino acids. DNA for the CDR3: TGTTCCAGCAGGCTTCAGGGAGAGACCCAGTACTTC. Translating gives CSSRLQGETQYF.